This TCR beta chain was retrieved from a study of shared clonotypes between healthy human individuals (TCRdb year 2020). Regarding the study in general: The cohort included three men and two women between 18 and 49 years of age. The study deeply sequenced blood TCR repertoires of five healthy adults to estimate repertoire size and the extent of clonotype sharing between individuals. To increase sequencing depth and limit assay-specific biases, different laboratories used diverse techniques to prepare libraries and sequence TCR repertoires. Leukapheresis yielded between about 0.94 and 10 billion PBMCs per donor. The paper as a whole reports these results and caveats: Sampling was restricted to blood, and TCR repertoires in tissues likely differ from the TCR repertoires found in blood. Because the study included a small number of donors, the genetic and exposure-history diversity represented was limited. Pairwise subsampling indicated that sequencing depth was expected to affect the degree of clonotype sharing among donors.

CDR1 and CDR2, looked up from the germline V gene, are SGHTA and FQGNSA. There are 14 amino acids in the CDR3, from cysteine to phenylalanine inclusive. Only CDR3 DNA is held: 42 bases, read in frame from base 1. V sheds 5 bases and J sheds 0 bases, leaving 10 bases between their ends. TCR CDR3 regions were amplified from genomic DNA by multiplex PCR using the deep immunoSEQ assay. Genomic DNA extracted from each cell subset was distributed evenly over all wells of several immunoSEQ 96-well plates, and each plate served as one replicate. For unsorted PBMC, each replicate PCR was loaded with about 300 ng genomic DNA, equivalent to tens of thousands of T cell genomes. Ten immunoSEQ deep assay plates were used to sequence the unsorted PBMC genomic DNA. The purified libraries were quantified using a Qubit 3.0 fluorometer, sized with a Bioanalyzer 2100, and then quantified again using the KAPA Library Quantification kit. Every immunoSEQ 96-well plate was sequenced on a separate single-read 150-cycle Illumina NextSeq 550 flow cell. Per the authors' processing: Because the immunoSEQ output included only junctional sequences and no quality scores, the filtering could not be the same as the filtering used for full-length reads. To assign V/J genes and CDR3, sequences were annotated against IMGT germline references using PyIR, a Python wrapper for IgBLAST v1.9. Any read was removed if the V/J assignment was weak (E-value above 1e-6), the CDR3 was missing, or the read contained stop codons, out-of-frame junctions, or ambiguous translated residues. V3J clonotypes were defined as sequences sharing an identical inferred V gene, J gene, and CDR3 amino acid sequence. Percentage overlap between repertoires was calculated by dividing the number of shared unique clonotypes by the size of the smaller repertoire. Three approaches were used to assess repertoire richness: RTK rarefaction, the Chao1 estimator, and Recon v2.1 estimates of unobserved clonotypes. Drawn from immuneACCESS, this table holds only the in-frame rearrangements with V and J called that TCRdb kept. Clones are partly lost; checked studies trace under half to an unresolved V gene and leave the rest unexplained. D and trimming come from the DNA, and the V and J calls and clone size come from that table. This sample gives some 470,000 clones in total; around 78% of them show up just once. 10% to 15% of the sample is held by the ten biggest clonotypes.

Donors were healthy HIV-negative adults with no recently reported acute infections or vaccinations. All donors were Caucasian adults living in Nashville, Tennessee, USA. For unsorted samples, approximately 84 million PBMCs were counted, and genomic DNA was extracted using the QIAamp DNA Blood Mini kit. Blood was obtained by leukapheresis, after which PBMCs were separated by Ficoll-Histopaque density gradient centrifugation and cryopreserved in liquid nitrogen vapor phase. This clone occurred once. Its antigen remains undetermined. No clone much larger than this one lies a single base away; base qualities are absent.

Sequences were obtained from PBMCs. Rearrangement joined TRBV7-2 to TRBJ1-1; possibly the D gene is TRBD1, per 5 matching bases. This clonotype originated in a woman in her forties in good health. Some clones in this sample may be carry-over from other donors' samples. CDR3 loop: CASSSRTLNTEAFF. The nucleotides are TGTGCCAGCAGCAGCAGGACATTGAACACTGAAGCTTTCTTT.